These 28 T cell receptor beta chains were all obtained from the same sample, sequenced in a study of blood T cell repertoires in COVID-19 (dated by TCRdb to the early 2020s). Library preparation was by the immunoSEQ multiplex PCR assay. This immuneACCESS table, as held by TCRdb, lists in-frame sequences with V and J called but not all clones. Of the missing ones, under half trace to an unresolved V gene in checked studies; the others have no known cause. The sample table contains about 100,000 clones; only one count was recorded for roughly nine tenths of them. Clones ranked in the top ten supply roughly 5% of the sample. Sequencing was done on a sample of peripheral blood. The source of these receptors is a man aged 45-60 years with acute or convalescent COVID-19.

J is TRBJ2-5 and V is TRBV5-1, with TRBD2 matching over 8 bases. Germline loops: CDR1 SGHRS, CDR2 YFSETQ. The J segment lost 1 base and the V segment lost 4 bases, leaving 3 bases of the junction unmatched. The CDR3 consists of 14 residues. CDR3: CASSVTSGQETQYF. The CDR3 DNA sequence: TGCGCCAGCAGCGTCACTAGCGGCCAAGAGACCCAGTACTTC. Based on the CDR3 plus reference TRBV5-1 and TRBJ2-5, the full variable domain is KAGVTQTPRYLIKTRGQQVTLSCSPISGHRSVSWYQQTPGQGLQFLFEYFSETQRNKGNFPGRFSGRQFSNSRSEMNVSTLELGDSALYLCASSVTSGQETQYFGPGTRLLVL.

The sample holds one count of this clone. This rearrangement joins TRBV5-1 to TRBJ2-6, with D perhaps matching TRBD2 (6 bases). Trimming removed 0 bases at V and 4 bases at J, with 11 bases between. CDR1 and CDR2 (germline): SGHRS, YFSETQ. The CDR3 totals 16 residues. In DNA, the CDR3 is TGCGCCAGCAGCTTGGCCGGGAGCACCGGGGCCAACGTCCTGACTTTC. Its translation: CASSLAGSTGANVLTF.

This clone is a singleton in its sample. The CDR3 is CSALGGYEQYF. The CDR3 DNA is TGCAGTGCCCTGGGAGGCTACGAGCAGTACTTC. The chain has TRBV20-1 and TRBJ2-7; a possible D gene is TRBD2 (6 bases). Between the trimmed V and J ends, which lost 6 bases and 3 bases, there was a span of 9 bases. This CDR3 is built from 11 residues. Germline CDR1 DFQATT, CDR2 SNEGSKA (reference sequence).

V and J are TRBV7-8 and TRBJ1-6, with 8 bases fitting TRBD1. Germline V CDR1 and CDR2: SGHVS, FQNEAQ. The CDR3 length is 17 residues. V was clipped by 1 base and J by 2 bases; unmatched bases: 4. Here the CDR3 reads CASSLVQGGAYNSPLHF. CDR3 DNA: TGTGCCAGCAGCTTAGTACAGGGGGGTGCCTATAATTCACCCCTCCACTTT.

This clone has a handful of counts. This sequence joins TRBV6-2 or TRBV6-3 and TRBJ1-2; 9 bases map to TRBD1. The trim removed 3 bases at V and 12 bases at J, leaving 11 bases unmatched. CDR1 is MNHEY and CDR2 is SVGEGT in the germline V gene. This CDR3 is 14 amino acids long. CDR3 sequence reads: CASSYSGTGLQNTF. The CDR3 nucleotides read TGTGCCAGCAGTTATTCCGGGACAGGGCTTCAGAACACCTTC.

The chain links TRBV5-5 to TRBJ2-7; 8 bases fit TRBD2. The CDR3 has 16 residues. Germline CDR1 and CDR2: SGHKS and YYEKEE (reference sequence). With V trimmed by 0 bases and J by 2 bases, 7 bases remained unmatched. CDR3 protein: CASSLELAELTYEQYF. CDR3 coding DNA: TGTGCCAGCAGCTTGGAACTAGCGGAACTAACCTACGAGCAGTACTTC.

The chain joins TRBV4-1 to TRBJ2-7; TRBD1 matches at 8 bases. The CDR3 spans 15 residues. Germline-derived CDR1 and CDR2 are MGHRA and YSYEKL. With 1 base clipped from V and 3 bases from J, the junction kept 5 bases outside the gene matches. In nucleotides, the CDR3 is TGCGCCAGCAGCCAAGGAGGGACAGGAGACTACGAGCAGTACTTC. Its translation: CASSQGGTGDYEQYF.

This rearrangement joins TRBV5-5 to TRBJ2-4; 11 bases are shared with TRBD2. This CDR3 spans 16 amino acids. The germline gives CDR1 SGHKS, CDR2 YYEKEE (reference sequence). V lost 4 bases to trimming and J lost 0 bases; unmatched junction nucleotides: 3. The chain's CDR3 is CASSPGLAVAKNIQYF. The CDR3 bases are TGTGCCAGCAGCCCGGGACTAGCGGTAGCCAAAAACATTCAGTACTTC.

The chain combines TRBV12-3 or TRBV12-4 with TRBJ1-1; D is ambiguous. The CDR3 is 11 amino acids. The V and J ends lost 6 bases and 11 bases respectively, with 13 bases between them. This CDR3 is CASSLKSGAFF. DNA for the CDR3: TGTGCCAGCAGCCTAAAATCGGGGGCTTTCTTT.

For this clone: The sample has other DNA sequences that encode this CDR3 too. The chain couples TRBV10-3 to TRBJ2-3; 8 bases agree with TRBD2. CDR3 size: 17 residues. With 2 bases clipped from V and 0 bases from J, the junction kept 7 bases outside the gene matches. Germline CDR1 and CDR2: ENHRY and SYGVKD. CDR3 nucleotide sequence: TGTGCCATCAGTGAGACTAGCGGAGCCACTAGCACAGATACGCAGTATTTT. Translating it yields CAISETSGATSTDTQYF.

This clone was counted once. The chain links TRBV2 to TRBJ2-2, with 10 bases aligning to TRBD1. Germline V CDR1 and CDR2: SNHLY, FYNNEI. J gave up 6 bases and V 5 bases, and 6 bases lay outside the gene matches. This CDR3 contains 15 residues. The CDR3 nucleotides read TGTGCCAGCAGTAGGGACAGGGGTATTGCCGGGGAGCTGTTTTTT. This codes for CASSRDRGIAGELFF.

The chain combines TRBV11-2 with TRBJ2-2; 11 bases match TRBD2. The trim removed 5 bases at V and 3 bases at J, leaving 5 bases unmatched. The CDR3 is 16 amino acids. CDR1 is SGHAT and CDR2 is FQNNGV in the germline V gene. In DNA form, the CDR3 reads TGTGCCAGCAGCCGACTAGCGGGAACCTACACCGGGGAGCTGTTTTTT. Protein sequence: CASSRLAGTYTGELFF. The whole variable domain, filled in from reference TRBV11-2 and TRBJ2-2, reads EAGVAQSPRYKIIEKRQSVAFWCNPISGHATLYWYQQILGQGPKLLIQFQNNGVVDDSQLPKDRFSAERLKGVDSTLKIQPAKLEDSAVYLCASSRLAGTYTGELFFGEGSRLTVL.

This chain links TRBV5-1 with TRBJ2-5, with a possible D match to TRBD2 (7 bases). There are 14 residues in the CDR3. V lost 0 bases and J lost 6, with 12 bases in between. The V gene's germline CDR1 is SGHRS and CDR2 YFSETQ. The DNA for the CDR3 is TGCGCCAGCAGCTTGGACGGGGGGCAGAAGACCCAGTACTTC. Its translation is CASSLDGGQKTQYF.

This rearrangement joins TRBV11-3 to TRBJ1-1; D is unclear. The length of the CDR3 is 15 residues. CDR1 and CDR2 (germline): SGHNT, YENEEA. V was pared by 1 base and J by 1 base, with 10 bases between. The DNA of the CDR3 is TGTGCCAGCAGCTTAGGTTTCCGAGGGAACACTGAAGCTTTCTTT. This sequence encodes CASSLGFRGNTEAFF.

The chain joins TRBV5-5 to TRBJ1-2; TRBD1 agrees at 9 bases. Germline-derived CDR1 and CDR2 are SGHKS and YYEKEE (reference sequence). CDR3 length: 14 residues. The J segment lost 7 bases and the V segment lost 3 bases, leaving 7 bases of the junction unmatched. The CDR3 sequence is CASSSITGGFGYTF. Here the CDR3 DNA reads TGTGCCAGCAGCTCAATAACAGGGGGCTTTGGCTACACCTTC.

This clone has just one count. The genes are TRBV24-1 and TRBJ1-5, with D possibly TRBD1 on 5 matching bases. Trimming stripped 3 bases from V and 3 bases from J, with 23 bases between. Germline V gene data show CDR1 as KGHDR and CDR2 as SFDVKD. The CDR3 loop spans 19 amino acids. The CDR3 here is CATSDSSPNRFPINQPQHF. DNA for the CDR3: TGTGCCACCAGTGATAGCTCCCCCAACAGGTTCCCGATCAATCAGCCCCAGCATTTT.

The chain couples TRBV2 to TRBJ1-5, with TRBD1 matching over 7 bases. The CDR3 covers 14 residues. The V segment lost 8 bases and the J segment 4 bases; nucleotides outside the gene matches: 8. Germline V gene lookup returns CDR1 SNHLY and CDR2 FYNNEI. CDR3 residues: CASHRDSKNQPQHF. For the CDR3, the DNA is TGTGCCAGCCACCGGGACAGCAAAAATCAGCCCCAGCATTTT.

The V call is TRBV6-5, the J call TRBJ2-1, with D possibly being TRBD2 (5 bases). Trimming stripped 2 bases from V and 4 bases from J, with 12 bases between. From germline, CDR1 is MNHEY and CDR2 SVGAGI. This CDR3 comprises 15 residues. Here the CDR3 DNA reads TGTGCCAGCAGTTACGAGGGCCCAGTGTACAATGAGCAGTTCTTC. This translates into CASSYEGPVYNEQFF.

The chain recombines TRBV27 with TRBJ1-6; the match to TRBD1 covers 10 bases. Germline-derived CDR1 and CDR2 are MNHEY and SMNVEV (reference sequence). The CDR3 totals 15 residues. After removal of 3 bases from V and 8 bases from J, the junction contained 4 bases not matched to a gene. The CDR3 protein is CASSFSGTGDSPLHF. CDR3 bases: TGTGCCAGCAGTTTTTCCGGGACAGGGGATTCACCCCTCCACTTT.

This chain uses TRBV14 with TRBJ1-4; perhaps TRBD1 as D (5 bases). V lost 0 bases and J 10 bases, leaving 12 bases between the germline ends. Germline CDR1 SGHDN, CDR2 FVKESK. CDR3 length: 14 amino acids. The CDR3 nucleotides are TGTGCCAGCAGCCAAGATCAGCAGGGCGTAAAACTGTTTTTT. It translates to CASSQDQQGVKLFF.

CDR3 amino acids: CASGPGTVSFYNEQFF. The CDR3 DNA reads TGTGCTAGTGGCCCCGGGACAGTATCCTTCTACAATGAGCAGTTCTTC. The chain couples TRBV12-5 to TRBJ2-1; 7 bases map to TRBD1. CDR1 is LGHNT and CDR2 is FRNRAP in the germline V gene. V lost 6 bases and J lost 3; bases outside the gene matches: 11. The CDR3 length is 16 residues.

This chain uses TRBV7-8 with TRBJ2-3; TRBD2 is a possible D gene (5 bases). The CDR3 is 16 amino acids. V lost 1 base and J lost 6, with 17 bases in between. CDR1 SGHVS and CDR2 FQNEAQ come from the germline V gene. The CDR3 loop is CASSLVGSLVADTQYF. The CDR3 DNA reads as TGTGCCAGCAGCTTAGTCGGATCCCTAGTAGCGGATACGCAGTATTTT.

The V and J genes are TRBV24-1 and TRBJ2-1; 8 bases are shared with TRBD2. Per the germline V gene, CDR1 is KGHDR and CDR2 is SFDVKD. V lost 2 bases to trimming and J lost 6 bases; unmatched junction nucleotides: 11. The CDR3 consists of 17 residues. CDR3 sequence reads: CATSDSRAGAGSNEQFF. The CDR3 DNA reads as TGTGCCACCAGTGATTCGAGAGCGGGGGCCGGTTCCAATGAGCAGTTCTTC.

This chain joins TRBV7-2 and TRBJ2-1, with 9 positions matching TRBD2. V lost 7 bases to trimming and J lost 6 bases; unmatched junction nucleotides: 13. Germline-derived CDR1 and CDR2 are SGHTA and FQGNSA. This CDR3 spans 16 amino acids. The CDR3 here is CASTQGGLAWLNEQFF. The CDR3 DNA follows: TGTGCCAGCACCCAGGGGGGACTAGCCTGGCTCAATGAGCAGTTCTTC.

The chain uses TRBV30 and TRBJ1-3; TRBD1 matches 8 bases. J lost 4 bases, V lost 4 bases, and 6 bases had no gene match. Germline values: CDR1 GTSNPN, CDR2 SVGIG (reference sequence). This CDR3 is 14 amino acids long. Here the CDR3 reads CAWNTAGGGNTIYF. The CDR3 coding sequence is TGTGCCTGGAATACGGCAGGGGGCGGAAACACCATATATTTT.

The chain has TRBV24-1 and TRBJ2-3, with 9 bases aligning to TRBD1. The J segment lost 10 bases and the V segment lost 4 bases, leaving 8 bases of the junction unmatched. Per the germline V gene, CDR1 is KGHDR and CDR2 is SFDVKD. The CDR3 covers 14 residues. CDR3 sequence reads: CATSEQGATVAQYF. The CDR3 DNA reads TGTGCCACCAGTGAACAGGGGGCCACGGTTGCGCAGTATTTT.

The chain combines TRBV20-1 with TRBJ2-1; D unclear. V gave up 3 bases and J gave up 5 bases, with 5 bases separating them. Looked up from germline, CDR1 is DFQATT and CDR2 is SNEGSKA (reference sequence). CDR3 length: 11 residues. DNA of the CDR3: TGCAGTGCTAGCACACACAATGAGCAGTTCTTC. Translated: CSASTHNEQFF.

This clone was counted once. One junction end disagrees with the germline gene, perhaps due to a read error. The chain employs TRBV5-5 and TRBJ2-7, with 10 bases aligning to TRBD1. CDR3 length: 13 amino acids. Germline CDR1 SGHKS, CDR2 YYEKEE (reference sequence). CDR3 sequence: CASTLSPGQGTSF. The CDR3, as DNA: TGTGCCAGCACCCTCTCACCGGGACAGGGGACTTCCTTC.